This TCR beta chain comes out of a study of identical twins. This clonotype came up many times. Template switching added a universal primer binding site, and final cDNA carried unique molecular identifiers. TCRdb ran MiXCR on the 5' RACE reads and lists one entry per CDR3 protein. Found here are more than 1.5 million distinct CDR3 sequences, less than 35% of them singletons; the top ten hold around 0.3%. The receptor was derived from a newborn girl in good health. The specimen was cord blood.

CDR3: CASSQESTDTQYF. The CDR3 coding sequence is TGTGCCAGCAGCCAAGAATCCACAGATACGCAGTATTTT. The V call is TRBV3-1, the J call TRBJ2-3, with no clear D. The CDR3 covers 13 residues. Trimming removed 0 bases at V and 2 bases at J, with 3 bases between. Per the germline V gene, CDR1 is LGHDT and CDR2 is YNNKEL (reference sequence).